A selection of T cell receptor beta chains follows, all from one sample in a study of response to subunit inactivated influenza vaccine. TCRdb fed the RT-PCR reads into MiXCR, producing one record per CDR3 protein. The data contain around 500,000 distinct CDR3 sequences, 10% to 11% of them singletons. The input for sequencing was PBMCs from blood, taken roughly 45 days after vaccination. Receptors were obtained from a man aged 45-65 years who received an inactivated influenza vaccine. Both conserved end residues are part of each CDR3. Fields, in order: J gene, D gene, V gene, clone size, CDR3 DNA, CDR3 protein. The D gene is left open where the match is weak. Clone size appears in some rows only: once, few, many, or a class for an expanded clone.

>TRBJ2-1|-|TRBV24-1|many
TGTGCCACCAGTGATCCCTACTCCAGGATGAGCTCCTACAATGAGCAGTTCTTC
CATSDPYSRMSSYNEQFF
>TRBJ1-1|-|TRBV29-1|-
TGCAGCGTTGAAGAAGGTGGGAGACAGCCGAACACTGAAGCTTTCTTT
CSVEEGGRQPNTEAFF
>TRBJ2-7|-|TRBV27|-
TGTGCCAGCAGTTTACTAGGGACCCACGAGCAGTACTTC
CASSLLGTHEQYF
>TRBJ2-3|-|TRBV20-1|many
TGCAGTGCTCTCCTGGGGAACCGAGATACGCAGTATTTT
CSALLGNRDTQYF
>TRBJ1-5|TRBD1|TRBV6-1|-
TGTGCCACACGACAGGGGGCATTTCAGCCCCAGCATTTT
CATRQGAFQPQHF
>TRBJ2-3|-|TRBV12-3/TRBV12-4|-
TGTGCCAGCAGTTTCGTGGGGGATACGCAGTATTTT
CASSFVGDTQYF
>TRBJ1-1|-|TRBV20-1|few
TGCAGTGCGGAACGGGAAACTGAAGCTTTCTTT
CSAERETEAFF
>TRBJ2-5|TRBD2|TRBV20-1|-
TGCAGTGCTCGACTAGCGGGAGCTGTTAGGGAGACCCAGTACTTC
CSARLAGAVRETQYF
>TRBJ1-2|TRBD1|TRBV6-1|-
TGTGCCAGCAGTCAACCCACACAGGGGGTCGCGAGCTATGGCTACACCTTC
CASSQPTQGVASYGYTF
>TRBJ2-5|TRBD1|TRBV7-2|-
TGTGCCAGAAGCTTAAGTTCGGGACAGGGGGAAGAGACCCAGTACTTC
CARSLSSGQGEETQYF
>TRBJ1-1|-|TRBV20-1|many
TGCAGTGCAAAGACAAGGGAAGGCACTGAAGCTTTCTTT
CSAKTREGTEAFF
>TRBJ2-1|-|TRBV5-1|-
TGCGCCAGCAGCTTGGCTTCCCCTAGTAATGAGCAGTTCTTC
CASSLASPSNEQFF
>TRBJ1-4|-|TRBV5-1|-
TGCGCCAGCAGCCCTGGGGGCAGGCCTAATGAAAAACTGTTTTTT
CASSPGGRPNEKLFF
>TRBJ2-1|TRBD2|TRBV27|many
TGTGCCAGCAGTTTAGCGGGAGTTAGTTACAATGAGCAGTTCTTC
CASSLAGVSYNEQFF
>TRBJ2-7|-|TRBV12-3/TRBV12-4|many
TGTGCCAGCAGCTTGGGGGGCAGGGAGGTTTTGTACTTC
CASSLGGREVLYF
>TRBJ2-7|TRBD2|TRBV28|many
TGTGCCAGCAGGCCCCCGGGACTAGCGGGCTACGAGCAGTACTTC
CASRPPGLAGYEQYF
>TRBJ1-5|-|TRBV2|-
TGTGCCAGCAGTGAGTTTGGGGGCCCGACAGATACGCAGCATTTT
CASSEFGGPTDTQHF
>TRBJ2-2|TRBD2|TRBV6-5|few
TGTGCCAGCAGTTACGATCTAGCGGGAGGGCCGAACGGGGAGCTGTTTTTT
CASSYDLAGGPNGELFF
>TRBJ2-1|-|TRBV12-3/TRBV12-4|few
TGTGCCAGCACCCCATCGGGCGAACGGAGGGTCCGGCGGTTCTTC
CASTPSGERRVRRFF
>TRBJ2-7|-|TRBV6-1|many
TGTGCCCTCGGAGGGGTCCGGAATTCCTACGAGCAGTACTTC
CALGGVRNSYEQYF
>TRBJ1-3|-|TRBV6-5|few
TGTGCCAGCAGTTACATTGTCGGACCGAACTCTGGAAACACCATATATTTT
CASSYIVGPNSGNTIYF
>TRBJ2-7|TRBD2|TRBV20-1|-
TGCAGTGCTACCGTGGGACTAGCGTTTTCCTACGAGCAGTACTTC
CSATVGLAFSYEQYF
>TRBJ1-2|-|TRBV29-1|many
TGCAGCGTTGGAATTGGAACGGTCAACTATGGCTACACCTTC
CSVGIGTVNYGYTF
>TRBJ1-6|-|TRBV20-1|-
TGCAGTGCAACCGGGACCGCGAATTCACCCCTCCACTTT
CSATGTANSPLHF
>TRBJ2-1|TRBD2|TRBV20-1|-
TGCAGTGCAAGTAGCGGGACGGTAAATGAGCAGTTCTTC
CSASSGTVNEQFF
>TRBJ1-5|-|TRBV20-1|few
TGCAGTGCTCAGGACAGCGCGAGTCAGCCCCAGCATTTT
CSAQDSASQPQHF
>TRBJ2-6|-|TRBV5-1|-
TGCGCCAGCAGCACGGCGGATTTGGGGGCCAACGTCCTGACTTTC
CASSTADLGANVLTF
>TRBJ2-1|TRBD1|TRBV5-1|-
TGCGCCAGCAGCTTGTGGGGGACAGGGAACAATGAGCAGTTCTTC
CASSLWGTGNNEQFF
>TRBJ2-1|-|TRBV7-2|many
TGTGCCAGCAGCTCCCGGCGGGGTCAATACAATGAGCAGTTCTTC
CASSSRRGQYNEQFF
>TRBJ1-3|TRBD1|TRBV5-5|-
TGTGCCAGCAACCTCGGGACAGCTGGAAACACCATATATTTT
CASNLGTAGNTIYF
>TRBJ2-3|TRBD1|TRBV27|-
TGTGCCAGCATCGTTTCGGCCACCGGGACAGGGGTCACAGATACGCAGTATTTT
CASIVSATGTGVTDTQYF
>TRBJ1-5|TRBD1|TRBV12-3/TRBV12-4|-
TGTGCCAGCAGCGACACAGGGGGCCCGGCTCAGCCCCAGCATTTT
CASSDTGGPAQPQHF
>TRBJ1-3|-|TRBV12-3/TRBV12-4|few
TGTGCCAGCAGTTTACAGAACTCTGGAAACACCATATATTTT
CASSLQNSGNTIYF
>TRBJ2-3|-|TRBV12-3/TRBV12-4|-
TGTGCCAGCAGTTTCCCCCGGCGGAGCCGGACAGATACGCAGTATTTT
CASSFPRRSRTDTQYF
>TRBJ2-7|TRBD1|TRBV6-1|-
TGTGCCAGCAGTGCGACAGGGGTGTCCTACGAGCAGTACTTC
CASSATGVSYEQYF
>TRBJ1-2|-|TRBV20-1|-
TGCAGTGCTAGTCAACGGGGCTATGGCTACACCTTC
CSASQRGYGYTF
>TRBJ2-1|TRBD1|TRBV5-1|few
TGCGCCAGCAGCTTGCAGGGGGCGCGGTCTCACAATGAGCAGTTCTTC
CASSLQGARSHNEQFF
>TRBJ2-5|TRBD1|TRBV24-1|few
TGTGCCACCAGTGATCTGGGACAGAGCCAAGAGACCCAGTACTTC
CATSDLGQSQETQYF
>TRBJ2-1|-|TRBV5-1|many
TGCGCCAGCAGAAGACAGAACTCCTACAATGAGCAGTTCTTC
CASRRQNSYNEQFF
>TRBJ2-1|TRBD2|TRBV10-3|-
TGTGCCATCAGTGAGTCACCGGCTAGCGGGTCCAATGAGCAGTTCTTC
CAISESPASGSNEQFF
>TRBJ2-4|TRBD1|TRBV20-1|-
TGCAGTGCCAACGACAGGGGAGCGAAAAACATTCAGTACTTC
CSANDRGAKNIQYF
>TRBJ2-1|-|TRBV29-1|few
TGCAGCGTCAGAAAAATAGGCTACAATGAGCAGTTCTTC
CSVRKIGYNEQFF
>TRBJ2-7|-|TRBV7-9|few
TGTGCCAGCAGCTTAGACATGGCTTCCTACGAGCAGTACTTC
CASSLDMASYEQYF
>TRBJ1-3|-|TRBV7-9|-
TGTGCCAGCAGCTTTGGGCCGGGGAAAGGAAACACCATATATTTT
CASSFGPGKGNTIYF
>TRBJ2-3|-|TRBV7-8|many
TGTGCCAGCAGCTTACTTGGGGCAGGGGCAGATACGCAGTATTTT
CASSLLGAGADTQYF
>TRBJ2-1|-|TRBV3-1|few
TGTGCCAGCAGCCAAGCACGAAATGGGAACAATGAGCAGTTCTTC
CASSQARNGNNEQFF
>TRBJ2-2|-|TRBV24-1|-
TGTGCCACCAGTGGAGGAGCAGGGCAAACCGGGGAGCTGTTTTTT
CATSGGAGQTGELFF
>TRBJ2-7|-|TRBV5-5|many
TGTGCCAGCAGGCCCGACCCAGGTCCCTACGAGCAGTACTTC
CASRPDPGPYEQYF
>TRBJ2-7|TRBD2|TRBV20-1|few
TGCAGTGCTGACCGGGAGGACGAGCAGTACTTC
CSADREDEQYF